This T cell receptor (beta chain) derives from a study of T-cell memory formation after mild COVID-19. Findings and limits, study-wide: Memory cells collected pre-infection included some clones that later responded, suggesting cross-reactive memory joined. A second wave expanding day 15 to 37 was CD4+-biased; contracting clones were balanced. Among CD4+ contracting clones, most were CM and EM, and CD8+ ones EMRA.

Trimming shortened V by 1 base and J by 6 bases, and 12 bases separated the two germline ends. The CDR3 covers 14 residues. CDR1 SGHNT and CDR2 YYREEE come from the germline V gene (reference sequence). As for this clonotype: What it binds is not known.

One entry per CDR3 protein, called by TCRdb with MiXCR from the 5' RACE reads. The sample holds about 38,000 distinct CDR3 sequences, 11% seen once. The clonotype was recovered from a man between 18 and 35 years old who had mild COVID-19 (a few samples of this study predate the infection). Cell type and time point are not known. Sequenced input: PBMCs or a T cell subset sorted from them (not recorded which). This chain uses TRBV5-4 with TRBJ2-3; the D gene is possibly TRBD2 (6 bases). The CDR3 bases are TGTGCCAGCAGCTTGAGGGGAGGCAAGGATACGCAGTATTTT. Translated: CASSLRGGKDTQYF.